These T cell receptor beta chains were read from a single sample in a study of cytomegalovirus exposure and HLA in healthy donors. Sequencing used immunoSEQ multiplex PCR; TCRdb keeps in-frame clones, though not all of them. Among 120,000 to 150,000 clones listed, 84% were seen once. Input material: PBMCs. These receptors all stem from a woman aged 25-40 years in good health and CMV-seronegative. Each CDR3 is given with its conserved first and last residue. The D gene is left open where the match is weak. The size field is filled for only some rows; it gives once, few, many or a size class.

V: TRBV5-4
D: NA
size: NA
J: TRBJ1-2
CDR3: CASSTRIAGGYTF
DNA: TGTGCCAGCAGCACACGGATAGCCGGGGGCTACACCTTC

V: TRBV5-4
D: TRBD1
size: few
J: TRBJ1-2
CDR3: CASSPYTGQGTYGYTF
DNA: TGTGCCAGCAGCCCTTACACGGGACAGGGCACCTATGGCTACACCTTC

V: TRBV7-9
D: TRBD2
size: NA
J: TRBJ2-7
CDR3: CASSLLAGSYEQYF
DNA: TGTGCCAGCAGCTTACTAGCGGGGAGCTACGAGCAGTACTTC

V: TRBV28
D: NA
size: NA
J: TRBJ1-2
CDR3: CASSSAPHTNGYTF
DNA: TGTGCCAGCAGTTCCGCCCCTCATACTAATGGCTACACCTTC

V: TRBV9
D: TRBD1
size: NA
J: TRBJ1-1
CDR3: CASSRDRGTEAFF
DNA: TGTGCCAGCAGCCGGGACAGGGGCACTGAAGCTTTCTTT

V: TRBV5-6
D: NA
size: few
J: TRBJ1-3
CDR3: CASSLAGSYTIYF
DNA: TGTGCCAGCAGCTTGGCCGGGAGTTACACCATATATTTT

V: TRBV10-3
D: TRBD1
size: NA
J: TRBJ2-7
CDR3: CAISDRQGTEQYF
DNA: TGTGCCATCAGTGACAGACAGGGGACGGAGCAGTACTTC

V: TRBV28
D: NA
size: NA
J: TRBJ1-3
CDR3: CASSLSVPSGNTIYF
DNA: TGTGCCAGCAGTTTATCAGTTCCCTCTGGAAACACCATATATTTT

V: TRBV7-9
D: NA
size: NA
J: TRBJ2-5
CDR3: CASSLVHGATQYF
DNA: TGTGCCAGCAGCTTAGTGCACGGAGCGACCCAGTACTTC

V: TRBV5-6
D: TRBD2
size: NA
J: TRBJ2-5
CDR3: CASSSSGGYQETQYF
DNA: TGTGCCAGCAGCTCTAGCGGGGGGTACCAAGAGACCCAGTACTTC

V: TRBV5-1
D: TRBD1
size: NA
J: TRBJ2-3
CDR3: CASSLASGTGSDTQYF
DNA: TGCGCCAGCAGCTTGGCCTCCGGGACAGGGTCAGATACGCAGTATTTT

V: TRBV6-1
D: NA
size: NA
J: TRBJ1-2
CDR3: CASSEESLGRLDGYTF
DNA: TGTGCCAGCAGTGAAGAGTCTCTGGGGAGACTAGATGGCTACACCTTC

V: TRBV28
D: NA
size: once
J: TRBJ2-5
CDR3: CASSPLLGRREETQYF
DNA: TGTGCCAGCAGTCCTCTACTTGGTCGGAGGGAAGAGACCCAGTACTTC

V: TRBV5-1
D: TRBD2
size: once
J: TRBJ2-3
CDR3: CASSLGLVTDTQYF
DNA: TGCGCCAGCAGCCTGGGACTAGTCACAGATACGCAGTATTTT

V: TRBV5-1
D: TRBD2
size: NA
J: TRBJ2-3
CDR3: CASSLGGLAADTQYF
DNA: TGCGCCAGCAGCTTAGGCGGACTAGCGGCAGATACGCAGTATTTT

V: TRBV4-2
D: TRBD2
size: NA
J: TRBJ2-3
CDR3: CASSRAGGEADTQYF
DNA: TGTGCCAGCAGCCGAGCGGGGGGGGAGGCGGATACGCAGTATTTT

V: TRBV4-2
D: TRBD1
size: NA
J: TRBJ1-5
CDR3: CASSPPQGASGNQPQHF
DNA: TGTGCCAGCAGCCCTCCACAGGGGGCGAGTGGCAATCAGCCCCAGCATTTT

V: TRBV5-1
D: TRBD2
size: NA
J: TRBJ2-5
CDR3: CASGGTSGGPVKTQYF
DNA: TGCGCCAGTGGAGGGACTAGCGGGGGGCCGGTCAAGACCCAGTACTTC

V: TRBV6-6
D: NA
size: NA
J: TRBJ2-7
CDR3: CASSYSLASFGEQYF
DNA: TGTGCCAGCAGTTACTCGTTGGCTAGCTTTGGCGAGCAGTACTTC

V: TRBV15
D: NA
size: NA
J: TRBJ2-7
CDR3: CATSRGSGYEQYF
DNA: TGTGCCACCAGCAGAGGAAGCGGCTACGAGCAGTACTTC

V: TRBV5-6
D: TRBD1
size: once
J: TRBJ1-2
CDR3: CASSGGTGSSNYGYTF
DNA: TGTGCCAGCAGCGGCGGGACAGGGAGTTCGAACTATGGCTACACCTTC

V: TRBV28
D: NA
size: NA
J: TRBJ1-5
CDR3: CASSPPGRGNQPQHF
DNA: TGTGCCAGCAGTCCCCCCGGCAGGGGCAATCAGCCCCAGCATTTT

V: TRBV5-1
D: NA
size: NA
J: TRBJ1-1
CDR3: CASSLVVSFQTEAFF
DNA: TGCGCCAGCAGCTTGGTCGTCAGTTTTCAGACTGAAGCTTTCTTT

V: TRBV19
D: NA
size: NA
J: TRBJ2-1
CDR3: CASSIRHGDYNEQFF
DNA: TGTGCCAGTAGTATAAGGCACGGAGACTACAATGAGCAGTTCTTC

V: TRBV4-2
D: TRBD1
size: NA
J: TRBJ1-2
CDR3: CASSPTGKILGYTF
DNA: TGTGCCAGCAGCCCGACAGGGAAAATTCTCGGCTACACCTTC

V: TRBV5-1
D: TRBD1
size: NA
J: TRBJ1-1
CDR3: CASSRDRGAAFF
DNA: TGCGCCAGCAGCCGGGACAGGGGAGCAGCTTTCTTT

V: TRBV4-2
D: NA
size: NA
J: TRBJ1-3
CDR3: CASSQGLGPGNTIYF
DNA: TGTGCCAGCAGCCAAGGTTTGGGGCCTGGAAACACCATATATTTT

V: TRBV7-9
D: NA
size: NA
J: TRBJ2-7
CDR3: CASSSVPSPHEQYF
DNA: TGTGCCAGCAGCTCAGTCCCGTCACCCCACGAGCAGTACTTC

V: TRBV5-1
D: NA
size: NA
J: TRBJ1-6
CDR3: CASRGDGSPLHF
DNA: TGCGCCAGCAGGGGAGATGGTTCACCCCTCCACTTT

V: TRBV5-8
D: NA
size: NA
J: TRBJ1-5
CDR3: CASSHSSERVNQPQHF
DNA: TGTGCCAGCAGCCATTCATCAGAGAGGGTCAATCAGCCCCAGCATTTT

V: TRBV19
D: TRBD1
size: NA
J: TRBJ1-2
CDR3: CASRTGGYGYTF
DNA: TGTGCCAGTAGGACAGGGGGCTATGGCTACACCTTC

V: TRBV7-9
D: NA
size: NA
J: TRBJ1-1
CDR3: CASSRVYGRGLNTEAFF
DNA: TGTGCCAGCAGCCGAGTCTATGGCAGGGGATTGAACACTGAAGCTTTCTTT

V: TRBV30
D: TRBD1
size: few
J: TRBJ1-6
CDR3: CAWSETGNSPLHF
DNA: TGTGCCTGGAGTGAGACAGGGAATTCACCCCTCCACTTT

V: TRBV4-3
D: TRBD2
size: NA
J: TRBJ2-7
CDR3: CASSQEASGSYEQYF
DNA: TGCGCCAGCAGCCAAGAGGCCAGCGGGAGTTACGAGCAGTACTTC

V: TRBV20-1
D: NA
size: NA
J: TRBJ1-1
CDR3: CSADEVTEAFF
DNA: TGCAGTGCTGATGAGGTAACTGAAGCTTTCTTT

V: TRBV9
D: TRBD1
size: NA
J: TRBJ1-2
CDR3: CASTGQAAHAYTF
DNA: TGTGCCAGCACCGGACAGGCGGCGCATGCCTACACCTTC

V: TRBV7-3
D: NA
size: NA
J: TRBJ2-7
CDR3: CASSFGAGSYEQYF
DNA: TGTGCCAGCAGCTTTGGGGCCGGCTCCTACGAGCAGTACTTC

V: TRBV5-1
D: TRBD2
size: NA
J: TRBJ2-1
CDR3: CASGSFAGGGNEQFF
DNA: TGCGCCAGCGGGTCTTTTGCGGGGGGAGGGAATGAGCAGTTCTTC

V: TRBV6-4
D: TRBD1
size: NA
J: TRBJ2-7
CDR3: CASSDSGQGKSYEQYF
DNA: TGTGCCAGCAGTGACTCGGGACAGGGAAAATCCTACGAGCAGTACTTC

V: TRBV19
D: TRBD1
size: NA
J: TRBJ1-4
CDR3: CASSVLHRGDEKLFF
DNA: TGTGCCAGTAGTGTCCTTCACAGGGGGGATGAAAAACTGTTTTTT

V: TRBV6-1
D: TRBD2
size: NA
J: TRBJ2-4
CDR3: CASSEEAGGAKNIQYF
DNA: TGTGCCAGCAGTGAAGAGGCGGGGGGAGCCAAAAACATTCAGTACTTC

V: TRBV9
D: TRBD2
size: NA
J: TRBJ2-1
CDR3: CASSPGTSGYLSYNEQFF
DNA: TGTGCCAGCAGCCCCGGGACTAGCGGCTACCTCTCCTACAATGAGCAGTTCTTC

V: TRBV13
D: TRBD2
size: NA
J: TRBJ2-7
CDR3: CASSLGTSGDRWDEQYF
DNA: TGTGCCAGCAGCCTGGGGACTAGCGGGGACCGTTGGGACGAGCAGTACTTC

V: TRBV2
D: TRBD2
size: NA
J: TRBJ2-7
CDR3: CASTQRGLARSEQYF
DNA: TGTGCCAGCACCCAGAGGGGACTAGCTCGGTCCGAGCAGTACTTC

V: TRBV7-9
D: TRBD1
size: NA
J: TRBJ1-2
CDR3: CASSPGQGYGYTF
DNA: TGTGCCAGCAGCCCGGGACAGGGGTATGGCTACACCTTC

V: TRBV2
D: NA
size: NA
J: TRBJ2-1
CDR3: CASLGSLNNEQFF
DNA: TGTGCCAGCCTGGGGAGCTTAAACAATGAGCAGTTCTTC

V: TRBV11-2
D: NA
size: few
J: TRBJ2-7
CDR3: CASSLLGGPLYEQYF
DNA: TGTGCCAGCAGCTTATTAGGGGGACCTCTGTACGAGCAGTACTTC

V: TRBV5-1
D: NA
size: NA
J: TRBJ1-3
CDR3: CASSLEYRATGNTIYF
DNA: TGCGCCAGCAGCTTGGAGTACAGGGCCACTGGAAACACCATATATTTT

V: TRBV9
D: TRBD2
size: NA
J: TRBJ2-1
CDR3: CASSVGLLAGGRNEQFF
DNA: TGTGCCAGCAGCGTAGGGCTACTAGCGGGGGGGCGGAATGAGCAGTTCTTC

V: TRBV7-2
D: NA
size: NA
J: TRBJ2-3
CDR3: CASSLLPRGSANTDTQYF
DNA: TGTGCCAGCAGCTTACTCCCCAGGGGCAGTGCCAACACAGATACGCAGTATTTT

V: TRBV6-1
D: NA
size: NA
J: TRBJ2-3
CDR3: CASSDYITLRKDTQYF
DNA: TGTGCCAGCAGTGACTATATAACCCTAAGAAAAGATACGCAGTATTTT

V: TRBV7-9
D: TRBD1
size: NA
J: TRBJ2-6
CDR3: CASSATTGGTGANVLTF
DNA: TGTGCCAGCAGCGCCACAACAGGGGGCACTGGGGCCAACGTCCTGACTTTC

V: TRBV4-1
D: TRBD2
size: once
J: TRBJ2-3
CDR3: CASSRGTSGGRSTDTQYF
DNA: TGCGCCAGCAGCAGGGGGACTAGCGGGGGCCGTAGCACAGATACGCAGTATTTT

V: TRBV30
D: NA
size: few
J: TRBJ1-2
CDR3: CAWSVWGGSNYGYTF
DNA: TGTGCCTGGAGTGTATGGGGAGGCTCTAACTATGGCTACACCTTC

V: TRBV19
D: NA
size: NA
J: TRBJ1-5
CDR3: CASRGRQLSNQPQHF
DNA: TGTGCCAGTAGAGGCAGACAATTGAGCAATCAGCCCCAGCATTTT

V: TRBV18
D: NA
size: NA
J: TRBJ1-5
CDR3: CASSGGRPNQPQHF
DNA: TGTGCCAGCTCGGGGGGACGCCCCAATCAGCCCCAGCATTTT

V: TRBV6-6
D: NA
size: NA
J: TRBJ1-1
CDR3: CASSYGGQLNTEAFF
DNA: TGTGCCAGCAGTTACGGCGGACAACTGAACACTGAAGCTTTCTTT

V: TRBV5-5
D: TRBD2
size: NA
J: TRBJ2-3
CDR3: CASSLKASGGYTDTQYF
DNA: TGTGCCAGCAGCTTGAAAGCTAGCGGGGGATACACAGATACGCAGTATTTT

V: TRBV6-5
D: NA
size: NA
J: TRBJ2-1
CDR3: CASSYSNSNEQFF
DNA: TGTGCCAGCAGTTACTCGAACAGCAATGAGCAGTTCTTC

V: TRBV7-9
D: TRBD1
size: NA
J: TRBJ1-4
CDR3: CASSQHRTGYEKLFF
DNA: TGTGCCAGCAGCCAACATAGGACAGGGTATGAAAAACTGTTTTTT